This record concerns one TCR beta chain sequence. This was the immunoSEQ v3 assay. Sequenced by immunoSEQ multiplex PCR; TCRdb stores in-frame clones only, minus some. There are around 16,000 clones in the sample; roughly 72% occur only once, and more than 35% lies in the top ten. This specimen comes from a study of TIL therapy for anti-PD-1-resistant metastatic lung cancer. Trimming removed 0 bases from V and 0 bases from J, with 18 bases in between. Germline lookup yields CDR1 SGDLS and CDR2 YYNGEE. The CDR3 runs 19 residues. Described time point: pre-treatment sample, taken before nivolumab and TIL therapy.

Source: blood, taken at baseline. The V and J genes are TRBV9 and TRBJ2-2; D may match TRBD1 or TRBD2 (5 bases each). This TCR was recovered from a person aged 30 to 80 with non-small cell lung cancer. The CDR3 coding sequence is TGTGCCAGCAGCGTAGGGGACCGGGGTTTCCCCGCGAACACCGGGGAGCTGTTTTTT. It is translated as CASSVGDRGFPANTGELFF.